The 24 T cell receptor beta chains below come from one sample, sequenced in a study of T cells in Graves' hyperthyroidism and ophthalmopathy. Amplification targeted TCR beta CDR3 regions from RNA transcripts. TCR CDR3 regions were first amplified by RT-PCR with HTBI primers. TCRdb analysed the multiplex PCR reads with MiXCR anew, one entry per CDR3 protein. The data hold approximately 380,000 distinct CDR3 sequences, with approximately 20% observed a single time. Sequencing was carried out using blood. The receptors were gathered from a woman under 30 with Graves' hyperthyroidism.

This clonotype was seen ten or more times. The chain is built from TRBV29-1 and TRBJ1-2; weak D call: TRBD1 (5 bases). V was trimmed by 6 bases and J by 4 bases, leaving 12 bases between them. This CDR3 spans 12 amino acids. Per the germline V gene, CDR1 is SQVTM and CDR2 is ANQGSEA. The CDR3 region is CSVGMTAYGYTF. Here the CDR3 DNA reads TGCAGCGTGGGGATGACAGCCTATGGCTACACCTTC.

The J gene is TRBJ2-7, the V gene TRBV6-1; 12 bases are a match to TRBD1. Germline lookup yields CDR1 MNHNS and CDR2 SASEGT. Trimming took 6 bases from V and 5 from J; bases not matched to a gene: 8. The CDR3 runs to 15 residues. The CDR3 is CASSDGTGGGNEQYF. The CDR3 nucleotides read TGTGCCAGCAGCGATGGGACAGGGGGCGGGAACGAGCAGTACTTC.

This clonotype was counted at least ten times. The gene calls are TRBV20-1 and TRBJ1-2; 7 nucleotides match TRBD1. Germline V gene lookup returns CDR1 DFQATT and CDR2 SNEGSKA (reference sequence). The CDR3 runs 17 residues. The ends lost 6 bases at V and 6 bases at J; junction bases unmatched: 22. The DNA for the CDR3 is TGCAGTGCCGTGACAGGGCACTTAAACACAAACCAGCATGGCTACACCTTC. This translates into CSAVTGHLNTNQHGYTF.

This clonotype was counted many times. V is TRBV30 and J is TRBJ2-7; D remains unclear. The CDR3 contains 14 residues. The germline V gene has CDR1 GTSNPN and CDR2 SVGIG (reference sequence). V gave up 0 bases and J gave up 2 bases, with 11 bases separating them. CDR3 protein: CAWSVGQLAYEQYF. The CDR3 region has the DNA TGTGCCTGGAGTGTAGGGCAGCTAGCCTACGAGCAGTACTTC.

This clonotype was recorded a few times. V usage is TRBV28 and J usage is TRBJ2-5; a weak D match, TRBD2 (6 bases). Trimming cost V 7 bases and J 3 bases, with 12 bases left between them. Per germline, CDR1 MDHEN and CDR2 SYDVKM. CDR3 length: 13 amino acids. CDR3 nucleotide sequence: TGTGCCAGCACCATGGGGGGAGAAGAGACCCAGTACTTC. It specifies CASTMGGEETQYF.

This clonotype was counted many times. The rearrangement joins TRBV2 to TRBJ2-6; no reliable D call. Trimming left V 5 bases short and J 3 bases short, with 8 bases between. Germline V CDR1 and CDR2: SNHLY, FYNNEI. The CDR3 has 14 residues. The DNA for the CDR3 is TGTGCCAGCAGTCTTGCATTTGGGGCCAACGTCCTGACTTTC. It codes for CASSLAFGANVLTF.

This clonotype was counted ten times or more. V is TRBV6-5 and J is TRBJ1-2, with D hard to call. Looked up from germline, CDR1 is MNHEY and CDR2 is SVGAGI. Trimming removed 2 bases from V and 0 bases from J, with 10 bases in between. This CDR3 region has 15 residues. In nucleotides, the CDR3 is TGTGCCAGCAGTTACGTCGGACGAGCTAACTATGGCTACACCTTC. This sequence encodes CASSYVGRANYGYTF.

This clonotype came up many times. The V and J genes are TRBV20-1 and TRBJ1-5, with 8 bases fitting TRBD1. The germline gives CDR1 DFQATT, CDR2 SNEGSKA (reference sequence). Trimming took 0 bases from V and 2 from J; bases not matched to a gene: 9. The CDR3 is 17 amino acids. CDR3 nucleotides: TGCAGTGCTAGAGATTGGGCAGGGGGCTGGGGCAATCAGCCCCAGCATTTT. Protein product: CSARDWAGGWGNQPQHF.

This clonotype came up many times. This rearrangement joins TRBV3-1 to TRBJ1-2; D is unresolved. Trimming stripped 2 bases from V and 5 bases from J, with 6 bases between. The CDR3 runs 12 residues. Germline-derived CDR1 and CDR2 are LGHDT and YNNKEL (reference sequence). Here the CDR3 DNA reads TGTGCCAGCAGCCAATCGGAGTATGGCTACACCTTC. Protein product: CASSQSEYGYTF.

This clonotype was found many times. The J gene is TRBJ2-5, the V gene TRBV30; D assignment may be TRBD1 or TRBD2 (5 bases each). Germline V gene lookup returns CDR1 GTSNPN and CDR2 SVGIG (reference sequence). The CDR3 has 13 residues. The ends were cut back, 5 bases at V and 4 bases at J, with 14 bases in the middle. Written as DNA, the CDR3 is TGTGCCTGGGGATTGCAGGGAGCAGAGACCCAGTACTTC. It encodes CAWGLQGAETQYF.

The V call is TRBV27, the J call TRBJ2-7; either TRBD1 or TRBD2 may fit D (5 bases each). V gave up 5 bases and J gave up 3 bases, with 14 bases separating them. CDR1 is MNHEY and CDR2 is SMNVEV in the germline V gene (reference sequence). This CDR3 has 14 amino acids. The CDR3, as DNA: TGTGCCAGCAGTCCCCTGGGACGGAACTACGAGCAGTACTTC. Amino acids: CASSPLGRNYEQYF.

There are many counts of this clonotype. This rearrangement joins TRBV7-8 to TRBJ1-2, with D possibly TRBD1 on 5 matching bases. Germline lookup yields CDR1 SGHVS and CDR2 FQNEAQ. This CDR3 contains 13 residues. V dropped 5 bases and J dropped 8 bases, with 15 bases sitting between them. The chain's CDR3 is CASSREGTEGYTF. The CDR3 DNA reads as TGTGCCAGCAGCCGGGAGGGGACTGAGGGCTACACCTTC.

Many counts were recorded for this clonotype. The gene calls are TRBV6-5 and TRBJ2-7; D is possibly TRBD1 (6 bases). This CDR3 is built from 14 residues. Germline V gene data show CDR1 as MNHEY and CDR2 as SVGAGI. Trimming took 1 base from V and 5 from J, leaving 12 bases between them. The CDR3 protein is CASSYLQGSHEQYF. As DNA, the CDR3 is TGTGCCAGCAGTTACTTACAGGGTTCCCACGAGCAGTACTTC.

This clonotype was seen repeatedly, ten times or more. This rearrangement joins TRBV15 to TRBJ1-2; D possibly corresponds to TRBD1 (5 bases). V lost 3 bases to trimming and J lost 6 bases, with 14 bases between them. The length of the CDR3 is 14 residues. The germline V gene has CDR1 LNHNV and CDR2 YYDKDF (reference sequence). DNA of the CDR3: TGTGCCACCAGCAGGAGCCGGGACGGGGATGGCTACACCTTC. Encoded protein: CATSRSRDGDGYTF.

This clonotype was seen repeatedly, ten times or more. V is TRBV2 and J is TRBJ1-4; TRBD1 agrees at 7 bases. V lost 2 bases and J lost 4; bases outside the gene matches: 4. This CDR3 has 15 residues. Germline values: CDR1 SNHLY, CDR2 FYNNEI. DNA of the CDR3: TGTGCCAGCAGTGAACGAGACAGGGTTAATGAAAAACTGTTTTTT. Its translation: CASSERDRVNEKLFF. Variable domain in full (rest from reference TRBV2 and TRBJ1-4): EPEVTQTPSHQVTQMGQEVILRCVPISNHLYFYWYRQILGQKVEFLVSFYNNEISEKSEIFDDQFSVERPDGSNFTLKIRSTKLEDSAMYFCASSERDRVNEKLFFGSGTQLSVL.

Ten or more counts support this clonotype. The genes are TRBV20-1 and TRBJ1-5; 9 bases line up with TRBD1. The CDR3 is 17 amino acids. Unmatched junction bases numbered 14, after V lost 8 bases and J lost 0 bases. Germline CDR1 DFQATT, CDR2 SNEGSKA (reference sequence). In DNA, the CDR3 is TGCAGTATCGGACAGGGGATTTCTCTGTATAGCAATCAGCCCCAGCATTTT. This gives the protein CSIGQGISLYSNQPQHF.

This clonotype showed up many times. The V and J genes are TRBV20-1 and TRBJ1-1; TRBD1 agrees at 7 bases. CDR3 length: 13 residues. CDR1 DFQATT and CDR2 SNEGSKA come from the germline V gene (reference sequence). The CDR3 reads CSPGGAGNTEAFF. CDR3 DNA sequence: TGCAGCCCAGGGGGGGCCGGGAACACTGAAGCTTTCTTT.

The J gene is TRBJ1-1, the V gene TRBV19; D call uncertain. Germline CDR1 and CDR2: LNHDA and SQIVND (reference sequence). V dropped 10 bases and J dropped 3 bases, with 6 bases sitting between them. The CDR3 consists of 10 residues. The CDR3 bases are TGTGCCACCACCTACACTGAAGCTTTCTTT. It specifies CATTYTEAFF.

This clonotype was recorded at least ten times. Likely a read error: the CDR3 ends without its conserved phenylalanine or tryptophan. The chain couples TRBV15 to TRBJ2-7, with 7 bases that match TRBD1. The germline CDR1 and CDR2 sequences are LNHNV and YYDKDF (reference sequence). CDR3 length equals 17 residues. The V gene end was trimmed by 0 bases and the J gene end by 3 bases; junction bases not matched to a gene: 11. CDR3 DNA sequence: TGTGCCACCAGCAGAGATCTTAGGAACAGGGGACACTACGAGCAGTACCTC. The encoded protein is CATSRDLRNRGHYEQYL.

The sample holds many counts of this clonotype. The V gene is TRBV20-1, the J gene TRBJ1-2, with D unclear. The CDR3 is 10 residues long. V lost 5 bases, J lost 8 bases, and 9 bases lay in between. Germline V gives CDR1 DFQATT, CDR2 SNEGSKA (reference sequence). The CDR3 sequence: CSAPSGGYTF. The CDR3 nucleotides read TGCAGTGCTCCCTCGGGGGGCTACACCTTC.

At least ten counts were recorded for this clonotype. This chain connects TRBV10-3 to TRBJ1-2; 9 bases align to TRBD1. Germline V gives CDR1 ENHRY, CDR2 SYGVKD. The CDR3 loop spans 16 amino acids. The V and J ends lost 6 bases and 6 bases, in that order; junction bases with no gene match: 14. As DNA, the CDR3 is TGTGCCATCAGCCGGCCCTCGGACAGGGGACACCATGGCTACACCTTC. It is translated as CAISRPSDRGHHGYTF.

This clonotype occurred many times. The chain couples TRBV10-3 to TRBJ1-1; TRBD1 might be the D (6 bases). Germline V gives CDR1 ENHRY, CDR2 SYGVKD. The CDR3 sequence is 17 residues long. V was clipped by 0 bases and J by 7 bases, with 21 bases between them. This CDR3 is CAISESITGTSAFEAFF. DNA of the CDR3: TGTGCCATCAGTGAGTCGATCACAGGGACAAGCGCCTTTGAAGCTTTCTTT.

This clonotype was detected many times. The junction and the germline gene differ at one end; a read error may be behind it. The chain links TRBV6-1 to TRBJ1-5, with no clear D. CDR3 length equals 14 residues. Germline V gene lookup returns CDR1 MNHNS and CDR2 SASEGT. Here the CDR3 DNA reads TGTGCCAGCAGTGAAGTAGGCGCTTATCAGCTCCAGCATTTT. Translated, it gives CASSEVGAYQLQHF.

In its sample, this clonotype was seen many times. The V and J genes are TRBV6-1 and TRBJ2-6; D gene uncertain. Germline CDR1 reads MNHNS; CDR2 reads SASEGT. This CDR3 comprises 17 residues. V lost 2 bases to trimming and J lost 0 bases, with 11 bases between them. CDR3 coding DNA: TGTGCCAGCAGTGAAAGTCGTCCACGCTCTGGGGCCAACGTCCTGACTTTC. Translating it yields CASSESRPRSGANVLTF.